This is a list of T cell receptor beta chains from one sample in a study of blood T cell repertoires in COVID-19. Clones were read by immunoSEQ multiplex PCR, and TCRdb kept only the in-frame ones, dropping some. The table lists some 230,000 clones, about 80% of them singletons. Sample: PBMCs or T cells enriched from blood (not recorded which). The receptor source for this set is a man aged 40-49 years who had recovered from COVID-19. The CDR3 runs from the conserved cysteine through the conserved F or W. Fields, in order: clone size, V gene, D gene, J gene, CDR3 DNA, CDR3 protein. A D gene is named only where the DNA matches it firmly. The size field is filled for only some rows; it gives once, few, many or a size class.

clone size: NA; V gene: TRBV4-2; D gene: NA; J gene: TRBJ2-2; CDR3 DNA: TGTGCCAGCAGCCATAACCCGGGTATAACACGATCCGGGGAGCTGTTTTTT; CDR3 protein: CASSHNPGITRSGELFF
clone size: NA; V gene: TRBV11-2; D gene: NA; J gene: TRBJ2-3; CDR3 DNA: TGTGCCAGCAGCTCGCAAGAAGGCGGTACGCAGTATTTT; CDR3 protein: CASSSQEGGTQYF
clone size: NA; V gene: TRBV7-3; D gene: NA; J gene: TRBJ2-2; CDR3 DNA: TGTGCCAGCAGCATTACAACGAACACCGGGGAGCTGTTTTTT; CDR3 protein: CASSITTNTGELFF
clone size: NA; V gene: TRBV18; D gene: NA; J gene: TRBJ1-1; CDR3 DNA: TGTGCCAGCTCACCGGCACGTGACACTGAAGCTTTCTTT; CDR3 protein: CASSPARDTEAFF
clone size: NA; V gene: TRBV3-1/TRBV3-2; D gene: NA; J gene: TRBJ1-6; CDR3 DNA: TGTGCCAGCAGCCCCCCGACAGGATTGTCGACACCCCTCCACTTT; CDR3 protein: CASSPPTGLSTPLHF
clone size: NA; V gene: TRBV10-3; D gene: TRBD1; J gene: TRBJ1-1; CDR3 DNA: TGTGCCACCCACAGGGGAACTGAAGCTTTCTTT; CDR3 protein: CATHRGTEAFF
clone size: NA; V gene: TRBV4-2; D gene: TRBD2; J gene: TRBJ2-7; CDR3 DNA: TGTGCCAGCAGCCGAGATCTAGCGGGGATCAAAGGCGAGCAGTACTTC; CDR3 protein: CASSRDLAGIKGEQYF
clone size: once; V gene: TRBV4-3; D gene: TRBD1; J gene: TRBJ1-2; CDR3 DNA: TGCGCCAGCAGCCAAGGTCTAGGGGGCCCCTATGGCTACACCTTC; CDR3 protein: CASSQGLGGPYGYTF
clone size: NA; V gene: TRBV27; D gene: TRBD1; J gene: TRBJ1-2; CDR3 DNA: TGTGCCAGCAGTAAGACAGGGGAACTAAGCTACACCTTC; CDR3 protein: CASSKTGELSYTF
clone size: NA; V gene: TRBV7-9; D gene: NA; J gene: TRBJ2-3; CDR3 DNA: TGTGCCAGCAGCTTTCTCGATACGCAGTATTTT; CDR3 protein: CASSFLDTQYF
clone size: NA; V gene: TRBV6-5; D gene: NA; J gene: TRBJ2-3; CDR3 DNA: TGTGCCAGCAGCCTTTCGGGAGAGGGCACAGATACGCAGTATTTT; CDR3 protein: CASSLSGEGTDTQYF
clone size: NA; V gene: TRBV6-5; D gene: TRBD1; J gene: TRBJ2-5; CDR3 DNA: TGTGCCAGCACCCCCCGGACAGGGGAGGAGACCCAGTACTTC; CDR3 protein: CASTPRTGEETQYF
clone size: NA; V gene: TRBV7-6; D gene: NA; J gene: TRBJ2-5; CDR3 DNA: TGTGCCAGCAGCATTAGCGAAGAGACCCAGTACTTC; CDR3 protein: CASSISEETQYF
clone size: NA; V gene: TRBV5-1; D gene: TRBD1; J gene: TRBJ2-5; CDR3 DNA: TGCGCCAGCAGCCGGACAGGGGAGGAGACCCAGTACTTC; CDR3 protein: CASSRTGEETQYF
clone size: NA; V gene: TRBV6-2/TRBV6-3; D gene: TRBD1; J gene: TRBJ2-7; CDR3 DNA: TGTGCCAGCAGTTTTGGACAGGGGTCCTACGAGCAGTACTTC; CDR3 protein: CASSFGQGSYEQYF
clone size: NA; V gene: TRBV5-4; D gene: NA; J gene: TRBJ1-1; CDR3 DNA: TGTGCCAGCAGCTTAGGAGGGGGGGAGATGAAAGCTTTCTTT; CDR3 protein: CASSLGGGEMKAFF
clone size: NA; V gene: TRBV3-1/TRBV3-2; D gene: NA; J gene: TRBJ2-3; CDR3 DNA: TGTGCCAGCAGCCATACAGGGATGCTCACAGATACGCAGTATTTT; CDR3 protein: CASSHTGMLTDTQYF
clone size: NA; V gene: TRBV11-2; D gene: TRBD1; J gene: TRBJ1-2; CDR3 DNA: TGTGCCAGCAGCCCTTTCGGACAGGGGGAGGATGGCTACACCTTC; CDR3 protein: CASSPFGQGEDGYTF
clone size: NA; V gene: TRBV7-9; D gene: TRBD1; J gene: TRBJ2-6; CDR3 DNA: TGTGCCAGCAGCCCCGGGACAGGGGGCGCGGGGGCCAACGTCCTGACTTTC; CDR3 protein: CASSPGTGGAGANVLTF
clone size: NA; V gene: TRBV30; D gene: NA; J gene: TRBJ1-4; CDR3 DNA: TGTGCCTGGAGTGTACGCGCTAATGAAAAACTGTTTTTT; CDR3 protein: CAWSVRANEKLFF
clone size: NA; V gene: TRBV19; D gene: NA; J gene: TRBJ1-2; CDR3 DNA: TGTGCCAGTAAGTTGACTACAGCTCCTAACTATGGCTACACCTTC; CDR3 protein: CASKLTTAPNYGYTF
clone size: few; V gene: TRBV3-1/TRBV3-2; D gene: NA; J gene: TRBJ2-7; CDR3 DNA: TGTGCCAGCAGCCAAGCGGTTCTCTCCTACGAGCAGTACTTC; CDR3 protein: CASSQAVLSYEQYF
clone size: NA; V gene: TRBV9; D gene: TRBD1; J gene: TRBJ2-2; CDR3 DNA: TGTGCCAGCAGCGTAGGAAGTCAGGGGGCGAACGGGGAGCTGTTTTTT; CDR3 protein: CASSVGSQGANGELFF
clone size: NA; V gene: TRBV18; D gene: NA; J gene: TRBJ2-1; CDR3 DNA: TGTGCCAGCTCACCACAGGCACAGTACAATGAGCAGTTCTTC; CDR3 protein: CASSPQAQYNEQFF
clone size: NA; V gene: TRBV27; D gene: NA; J gene: TRBJ2-1; CDR3 DNA: TGTGCCAGGGGGTTAGGAGGGAGGTTCTCCTACAATGAGCAGTTCTTC; CDR3 protein: CARGLGGRFSYNEQFF
clone size: NA; V gene: TRBV12-3/TRBV12-4; D gene: NA; J gene: TRBJ1-2; CDR3 DNA: TGTGCCAGCAGTACTACAGGGTCTGGCTACACCTTC; CDR3 protein: CASSTTGSGYTF
clone size: NA; V gene: TRBV28; D gene: NA; J gene: TRBJ1-1; CDR3 DNA: TGTGCCAGCTCAAGTTTGACACCTAACACTGAAGCTTTCTTT; CDR3 protein: CASSSLTPNTEAFF
clone size: once; V gene: TRBV27; D gene: NA; J gene: TRBJ2-7; CDR3 DNA: TGTGCCAGCAGTTATGCAGGGGTCACCGAGCAGTACTTC; CDR3 protein: CASSYAGVTEQYF
clone size: NA; V gene: TRBV15; D gene: NA; J gene: TRBJ2-1; CDR3 DNA: TGTGCCACCAGCAGAGAACCCACTCAAGAGCAGTTCTTC; CDR3 protein: CATSREPTQEQFF
clone size: NA; V gene: TRBV3-1/TRBV3-2; D gene: NA; J gene: TRBJ2-3; CDR3 DNA: TGTGCCAGCAGCCAAGATATCAGGGCGATGAGAAGCACAGATACGCAGTATTTT; CDR3 protein: CASSQDIRAMRSTDTQYF
clone size: NA; V gene: TRBV7-6; D gene: NA; J gene: TRBJ1-1; CDR3 DNA: TGTGCCAGCAGCTTAGGGGGGGGGCTCGAAGCTTTCTTT; CDR3 protein: CASSLGGGLEAFF
clone size: once; V gene: TRBV7-3; D gene: NA; J gene: TRBJ1-5; CDR3 DNA: TGTGCCAGCAGCCCACAGGGTGAAGGTCAGCCCCAGCATTTT; CDR3 protein: CASSPQGEGQPQHF
clone size: NA; V gene: TRBV30; D gene: NA; J gene: TRBJ1-4; CDR3 DNA: TGTGCCTGGAGTCCGGGAGGGAAGAATGAAAAACTGTTTTTT; CDR3 protein: CAWSPGGKNEKLFF
clone size: NA; V gene: TRBV7-8; D gene: TRBD1; J gene: TRBJ2-1; CDR3 DNA: TGTGCCAGCAGCAAAGACAGGGGGCGGTACAATGAGCAGTTCTTC; CDR3 protein: CASSKDRGRYNEQFF
clone size: NA; V gene: TRBV9; D gene: TRBD1; J gene: TRBJ1-3; CDR3 DNA: TGTGCCAGCAGCTTTTGGGACAGGGCCTCTGGAAACACCATATATTTT; CDR3 protein: CASSFWDRASGNTIYF
clone size: NA; V gene: TRBV9; D gene: NA; J gene: TRBJ1-5; CDR3 DNA: TGTGCCAGCAGCGTGGGCAGAGGCAATCAGCCCCAGCATTTT; CDR3 protein: CASSVGRGNQPQHF
clone size: NA; V gene: TRBV15; D gene: NA; J gene: TRBJ2-3; CDR3 DNA: TGTGCCACCAGCAGAGATCTGGAGAGCACAGATACGCAGTATTTT; CDR3 protein: CATSRDLESTDTQYF
clone size: once; V gene: TRBV10-2; D gene: NA; J gene: TRBJ1-5; CDR3 DNA: TGCGCCAGCAGTCGGACATCTCCAGGCCAGCCCCAGCATTTT; CDR3 protein: CASSRTSPGQPQHF
clone size: NA; V gene: TRBV4-3; D gene: NA; J gene: TRBJ2-7; CDR3 DNA: TGCGCCAGCAGTCACAGGAGAACCTACGAGCAGTACTTC; CDR3 protein: CASSHRRTYEQYF
clone size: NA; V gene: TRBV4-1; D gene: TRBD1; J gene: TRBJ1-6; CDR3 DNA: TGCGCCAGCAGCGGTACAGGGGGCGGCTCACCCCTCCACTTT; CDR3 protein: CASSGTGGGSPLHF
clone size: few; V gene: TRBV5-8; D gene: NA; J gene: TRBJ1-2; CDR3 DNA: TGTGCCAGCAGCTTCAACAGGGTAGGGGACGGCTACACCTTC; CDR3 protein: CASSFNRVGDGYTF
clone size: NA; V gene: TRBV15; D gene: NA; J gene: TRBJ2-7; CDR3 DNA: TGTGCCACCAGCAGAGAGGGAGTTTCCTACGAGCAGTACTTC; CDR3 protein: CATSREGVSYEQYF
clone size: once; V gene: TRBV18; D gene: TRBD1; J gene: TRBJ1-1; CDR3 DNA: TGTGCCAGCTCACCCTGGGACAGAGACCCCACTGAAGCTTTCTTT; CDR3 protein: CASSPWDRDPTEAFF
clone size: NA; V gene: TRBV19; D gene: TRBD1; J gene: TRBJ1-3; CDR3 DNA: TGTGCCAGTACCGTTGACAGGGGCTCTGGAAACACCATATATTTT; CDR3 protein: CASTVDRGSGNTIYF
clone size: NA; V gene: TRBV7-3; D gene: TRBD1; J gene: TRBJ1-1; CDR3 DNA: TGTGCCAGCAGCCGACAAGGACAGGGGGCTTTTGACACTGAAGCTTTCTTT; CDR3 protein: CASSRQGQGAFDTEAFF
clone size: once; V gene: TRBV5-5; D gene: NA; J gene: TRBJ1-2; CDR3 DNA: TGTGCCAGCAGCTTGGACAGGGTAGAAGGGGGCTACACCTTC; CDR3 protein: CASSLDRVEGGYTF
clone size: NA; V gene: TRBV28; D gene: TRBD1; J gene: TRBJ1-2; CDR3 DNA: TGTGCCGGCCGCAGAACAGGGGGCTTACAAGGCTACACCTTC; CDR3 protein: CAGRRTGGLQGYTF
clone size: NA; V gene: TRBV7-8; D gene: NA; J gene: TRBJ1-6; CDR3 DNA: TGTGCCAGCAGCTTAAATAATAATTCACCCCTCCACTTT; CDR3 protein: CASSLNNNSPLHF
clone size: NA; V gene: TRBV7-3; D gene: TRBD2; J gene: TRBJ2-3; CDR3 DNA: TGTGCCAGCGGGGACGCGACTAGCGAGACAGATACGCAGTATTTT; CDR3 protein: CASGDATSETDTQYF
clone size: NA; V gene: TRBV7-2; D gene: TRBD1; J gene: TRBJ1-2; CDR3 DNA: TGTGCCAGCAGCCGGACAGGGGCGGAAGGCTACACCTTC; CDR3 protein: CASSRTGAEGYTF
clone size: NA; V gene: TRBV7-2; D gene: NA; J gene: TRBJ1-5; CDR3 DNA: TGTGCCAGCAGCTTTACAGGTTTCAATCAGCCCCAGCATTTT; CDR3 protein: CASSFTGFNQPQHF